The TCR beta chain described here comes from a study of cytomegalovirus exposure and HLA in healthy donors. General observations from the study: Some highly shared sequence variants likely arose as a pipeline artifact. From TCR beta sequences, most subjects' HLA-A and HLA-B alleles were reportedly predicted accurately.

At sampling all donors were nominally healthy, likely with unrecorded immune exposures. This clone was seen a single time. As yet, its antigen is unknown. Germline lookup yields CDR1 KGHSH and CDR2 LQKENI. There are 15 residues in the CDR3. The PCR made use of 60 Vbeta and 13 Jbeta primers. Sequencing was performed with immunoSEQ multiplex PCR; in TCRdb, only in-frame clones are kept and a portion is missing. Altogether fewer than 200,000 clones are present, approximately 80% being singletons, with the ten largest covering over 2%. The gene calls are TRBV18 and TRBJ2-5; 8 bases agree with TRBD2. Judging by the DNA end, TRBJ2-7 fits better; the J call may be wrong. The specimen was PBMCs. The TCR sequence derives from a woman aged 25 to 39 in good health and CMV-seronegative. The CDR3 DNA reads TGTGCCAGCTCACGTCTACTAGCGGAGTCCTACGAGCAGTACTTC. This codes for CASSRLLAESYEQYF.